This T cell receptor beta chain was documented in a study of blood T cell repertoires in COVID-19. Overall study context: Specimens from acute and convalescent COVID-19 originated in the United States, Italy and Spain.

CDR3 length: 14 residues. The V gene's germline CDR1 is SQVTM and CDR2 ANQGSEA. Trimming removed 6 bases from V and 1 base from J; junction bases left unmatched: 7. Authors' analysis steps: Amplification with reference gene primers provided the estimates of nucleated cell counts. Here immunoSEQ multiplex PCR was the method, and the copy in TCRdb shows in-frame clones only, minus some. V and J calls and clone size are given by that table; D and trimming were obtained from the DNA. The table has about 280,000 clones, 70% to 90% seen once. This chain uses TRBV29-1 with TRBJ1-1; 8 positions match TRBD1. The sample consisted of peripheral blood. The sequence came from a woman aged 70-85 years with COVID-19, enrolled during active disease. The CDR3 sequence is CSVDRVGGNTEAFF. The DNA of the CDR3 is TGCAGCGTGGACAGGGTAGGGGGGAACACTGAAGCTTTCTTT.